This section outlines one T cell receptor (beta chain) sequence together with its context. The antigen is not known. V gave up 7 bases and J gave up 8 bases, with 12 bases separating them. From germline, CDR1 is SGHVS and CDR2 FQNEAQ. The CDR3 extends over 12 amino acids. Here immunoSEQ multiplex PCR was the method, and the copy in TCRdb shows in-frame clones only, minus some. The table lists 650,000 to 750,000 clones, 72% of them singletons. This specimen belongs to a study of shared clonotypes between healthy human individuals. About the study: A few men and a couple of women, aged 18 to 49, were donors. Three plates each covered CD4 naive and memory; CD8 naive two, CD8 memory one. Study outcomes and limitations: Few donors limited the genetic and exposure-history diversity represented. Between a few donors, naive CD4 clonotypes were shared at a level of approximately 5%.

This chain connects TRBV7-8 to TRBJ1-5, with D tentatively TRBD1 (6 bases). The receptor was derived from a woman aged 25 to 39 in good health. Sequencing was carried out using memory CD4+ T cells sorted from blood. The subset denotes: CD45RA-negative fraction. CDR3 nucleotides: TGTGCCAGCACCGACAAGGGGGAGCCCCAGCATTTT. Its translation is CASTDKGEPQHF.